Shown below are 19 T cell receptor beta chains from a single sample sequenced in a study of blood T cell repertoires in COVID-19. Libraries were prepared by immunoSEQ multiplex PCR; TCRdb keeps only in-frame clonotypes and omits some of them. In the table there are 110,000 to 150,000 clones, 65% to 85% of which are singletons. The sequencing input was peripheral blood. All receptors derive from an older woman with acute or convalescent COVID-19.

The chain recombines TRBV18 with TRBJ1-1, with TRBD1 identical over 8 bases. Trimming at V came to 3 bases and at J to 5 bases, leaving 8 bases not matched to a gene. Germline V gene sequence: CDR1 KGHSH, CDR2 LQKENI. The CDR3 is 15 amino acids. The CDR3, as DNA: TGTGCCAGCTCACCTTGGACAGGGAGGAGTACTGAAGCTTTCTTT. Translation gives CASSPWTGRSTEAFF.

This clone appeared a single time. V is TRBV14 and J is TRBJ1-4, with TRBD1 matching 8 bases. V was clipped by 4 bases and J by 0 bases; unmatched bases: 4. The V gene's germline CDR1 is SGHDN and CDR2 FVKESK. The CDR3 has 16 residues. Written as DNA, the CDR3 is TGTGCCAGCAGCCGGTCAGGGGGCTCAACTAATGAAAAACTGTTTTTT. The encoded protein is CASSRSGGSTNEKLFF.

The chain recombines TRBV2 with TRBJ2-7; maybe TRBD2 (5 bases). Trimming took 7 bases from V and 4 from J, leaving 17 bases between them. Per the germline V gene, CDR1 is SNHLY and CDR2 is FYNNEI. The CDR3 consists of 14 residues. CDR3 in DNA: TGTGCCAGCACGGCGGGCAGACTTACTTACGAGCAGTACTTC. Amino acid sequence: CASTAGRLTYEQYF.

This clone has only one observation. V gene TRBV19 combines with J gene TRBJ2-3; weak D call: TRBD2 (5 bases). CDR1 and CDR2 from the germline V gene are LNHDA and SQIVND (reference sequence). With 4 bases removed from V and 8 bases from J, the gap between germline ends came to 13 bases. The CDR3 runs to 13 residues. The CDR3 protein is CASSTGYGGTQYF. CDR3 nucleotide sequence: TGTGCCAGTAGTACGGGATACGGTGGTACGCAGTATTTT.

This chain connects TRBV28 to TRBJ1-4, with D perhaps matching TRBD1 (6 bases). Germline CDR1 is MDHEN and CDR2 is SYDVKM. The CDR3 is made up of 15 amino acids. Trimming left V 4 bases short and J 7 bases short, with 16 bases between. CDR3 in DNA: TGTGCCAGCAGTTCTTTCAGCAGGGGCGGTGAAAAACTGTTTTTT. Its translation is CASSSFSRGGEKLFF.

CDR3 protein: CATSLDRELIGYTF. CDR3 nucleotides: TGTGCCACCAGCCTCGACAGGGAACTAATCGGCTACACCTTC. The J gene is TRBJ1-2, the V gene TRBV15; 7 bases are a match to TRBD1. The germline V gene encodes CDR1 LNHNV and CDR2 YYDKDF (reference sequence). V lost 5 bases to trimming and J lost 8 bases; unmatched junction nucleotides: 11. This CDR3 spans 14 amino acids. Full variable domain (outside the CDR3, taken from reference TRBV15 and TRBJ1-2): DAMVIQNPRYQVTQFGKPVTLSCSQTLNHNVMYWYQQKSSQAPKLLFHYYDKDFNNEADTPDNFQSRRPNTSFCFLDIRSPGLGDTAMYLCATSLDRELIGYTFGSGTRLTVV.

The chain uses TRBV5-4 and TRBJ2-5, with 13 bases identical to TRBD2. The CDR3 is made up of 17 amino acids. Germline CDR1 and CDR2: SGHNT and YYREEE (reference sequence). The J segment lost 2 bases and the V segment lost 0 bases, leaving 4 bases of the junction unmatched. The CDR3 sequence: CASSLGGLAGAQETQYF. The CDR3 coding sequence is TGTGCCAGCAGCTTGGGTGGACTAGCGGGAGCTCAAGAGACCCAGTACTTC.

The chain combines TRBV6-5 with TRBJ1-2; weak D call: TRBD1 (6 bases). Germline CDR1 MNHEY, CDR2 SVGAGI. This CDR3 is built from 12 residues. Trimming shortened V by 10 bases and J by 4 bases, and 13 bases separated the two germline ends. The CDR3 bases are TGTGCCACAACTACAGGGTTCTATGGCTACACCTTC. Protein product: CATTTGFYGYTF.

This clone was picked up a small number of times. The rearrangement links TRBV5-1 to TRBJ2-7; D possibly corresponds to TRBD1 (5 bases). The germline CDR1 and CDR2 sequences are SGHRS and YFSETQ. This CDR3 comprises 13 residues. Trimming removed 5 bases from V and 2 bases from J, with 11 bases in between. CDR3 bases: TGCGCCAGCAGTTATGGGGCCCCCTACGAGCAGTACTTC. Translation: CASSYGAPYEQYF.

The chain carries TRBV10-3 and TRBJ1-1, with D perhaps matching TRBD1 (6 bases). The CDR3 contains 14 residues. Trimming pared 2 bases from V and 1 base from J, leaving 8 bases between. From germline, CDR1 is ENHRY and CDR2 SYGVKD. Here the CDR3 reads CAISEGRGNTEAFF. The CDR3 DNA reads TGTGCCATCAGTGAGGGCAGGGGGAACACTGAAGCTTTCTTT.

The chain employs TRBV19 and TRBJ1-5; no definite D call. Trimming shortened V by 4 bases and J by 3 bases, and 16 bases separated the two germline ends. Per germline, CDR1 LNHDA and CDR2 SQIVND (reference sequence). This CDR3 comprises 16 residues. CDR3: CASSRGTVGVNQPQHF. Here the CDR3 DNA reads TGTGCCAGTAGTAGAGGCACAGTCGGGGTCAATCAGCCCCAGCATTTT.

The V call is TRBV6-5, the J call TRBJ2-3; maybe TRBD1 (6 bases). Trimming took 2 bases from V and 5 from J, leaving 14 bases between them. The CDR3 sequence is 15 residues long. The V gene's germline CDR1 is MNHEY and CDR2 SVGAGI. CDR3 residues: CASSYGRGTRDTQYF. CDR3 coding DNA: TGTGCCAGCAGTTACGGAAGGGGGACCAGAGATACGCAGTATTTT.

The rearrangement uses TRBV9 and TRBJ2-3; 14 bases map to TRBD2. Per germline, CDR1 SGDLS and CDR2 YYNGEE. The V and J ends lost 4 bases and 0 bases, in that order; junction bases with no gene match: 16. The length of the CDR3 is 21 residues. This CDR3 reads CASSTSQGGLAGVASTDTQYF. For the CDR3, the DNA is TGTGCCAGCAGCACGTCTCAGGGGGGACTAGCGGGAGTCGCTAGCACAGATACGCAGTATTTT. The full variable domain, with the rest looked up from reference TRBV9 and TRBJ2-3, is DSGVTQTPKHLITATGQRVTLRCSPRSGDLSVYWYQQSLDQGLQFLIQYYNGEERAKGNILERFSAQQFPDLHSELNLSSLELGDSALYFCASSTSQGGLAGVASTDTQYFGPGTRLTVL.

This rearrangement joins TRBV5-1 to TRBJ2-1; the D gene is possibly TRBD1 (6 bases). This CDR3 is 12 amino acids long. The V end was cut by 4 bases, the J end by 7 bases, with 9 bases between. Per the germline V gene, CDR1 is SGHRS and CDR2 is YFSETQ. This CDR3 is CASSPTGNEQFF. The CDR3 bases are TGCGCCAGCAGCCCAACAGGGAATGAGCAGTTCTTC.

The chain combines TRBV18 with TRBJ2-3; D remains ambiguous. CDR3 length equals 16 residues. Trimming cost V 2 bases and J 2 bases, with 14 bases left between them. CDR1 is KGHSH, CDR2 LQKENI, per germline. In DNA form, the CDR3 reads TGTGCCAGCTCACCATCGCAACCACAGATCACAGATACGCAGTATTTT. Translation gives CASSPSQPQITDTQYF.

The chain employs TRBV7-2 and TRBJ2-3, with 14 bases identical to TRBD2. The germline CDR1 and CDR2 sequences are SGHTA and FQGNSA. Losses at the gene ends were 8 bases for V and 2 bases for J; bases not matched to a gene: 9. CDR3 length equals 17 residues. The CDR3 DNA sequence: TGTGCCAGCCTTGGGACTAGCGGGGGAATCTTCACAGATACGCAGTATTTT. Translation: CASLGTSGGIFTDTQYF.

A few counts support this clone. This chain uses TRBV27 with TRBJ1-2; D perhaps matches TRBD1 (6 bases). Between the trimmed V and J ends, which lost 6 bases and 0 bases, there was a span of 14 bases. The CDR3 is 15 residues long. In germline, CDR1 is MNHEY, CDR2 SMNVEV (reference sequence). CDR3 DNA: TGTGCCAGCAGCCCGGCCACAGGGACTAACTATGGCTACACCTTC. It is translated as CASSPATGTNYGYTF.

The chain links TRBV15 to TRBJ2-7, with TRBD2 matching over 12 bases. Trimming at V came to 0 bases and at J to 3 bases, leaving 12 bases not matched to a gene. The CDR3 runs 19 residues. Germline values: CDR1 LNHNV, CDR2 YYDKDF (reference sequence). The CDR3 coding sequence is TGTGCCACCAGCAGAGACTATCGACTAGCGGGAGTCGCGGGCTACGAGCAGTACTTC. Its protein product is CATSRDYRLAGVAGYEQYF.

The chain joins TRBV20-1 to TRBJ1-5; 8 positions agree with TRBD1. V trimming: 3 bases; J trimming: 7 bases; junction bases outside the gene matches: 5. From germline, CDR1 is DFQATT and CDR2 SNEGSKA (reference sequence). There are 13 residues in the CDR3. The CDR3 region is CSASDDRGQPQHF. The CDR3, as DNA: TGCAGTGCTAGTGACGACAGGGGCCAGCCCCAGCATTTT.